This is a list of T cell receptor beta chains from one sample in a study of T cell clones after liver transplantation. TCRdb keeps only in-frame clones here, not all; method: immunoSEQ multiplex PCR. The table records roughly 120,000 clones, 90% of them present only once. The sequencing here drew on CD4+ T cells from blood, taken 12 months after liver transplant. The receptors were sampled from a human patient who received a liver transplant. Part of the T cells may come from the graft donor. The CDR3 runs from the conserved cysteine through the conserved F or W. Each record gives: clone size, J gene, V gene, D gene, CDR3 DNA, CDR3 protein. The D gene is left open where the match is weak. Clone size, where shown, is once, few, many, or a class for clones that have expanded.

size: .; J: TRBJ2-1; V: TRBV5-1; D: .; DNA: TGCGCCAGCAGCCTTGTCCCATCCTACAATGAGCAGTTCTTC; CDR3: CASSLVPSYNEQFF
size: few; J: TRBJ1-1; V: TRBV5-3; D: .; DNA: TGTGCCGACTGTCTTGGGACGGAGAACACTGAAGCTTTCTTT; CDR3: CADCLGTENTEAFF
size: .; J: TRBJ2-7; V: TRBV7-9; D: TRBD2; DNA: TGTGCCAGCAGCCCTAGCGGGAACGAGCAGTACTTC; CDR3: CASSPSGNEQYF
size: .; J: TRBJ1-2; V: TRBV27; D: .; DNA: TGTGCCAGCAGTACCCTGGGCGGTGGCTACACCTTC; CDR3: CASSTLGGGYTF
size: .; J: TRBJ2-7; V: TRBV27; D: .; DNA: TGTGCCAGCAGTTTATTGGGAGCCAAATCCTACGAGCAGTACTTC; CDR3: CASSLLGAKSYEQYF
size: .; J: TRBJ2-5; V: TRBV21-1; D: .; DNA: TGTGCCAGCAGCAGTGGGGCAGGGTACGAGACCCAGTACTTC; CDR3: CASSSGAGYETQYF
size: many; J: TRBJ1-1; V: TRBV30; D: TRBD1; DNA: TGTGCCTGGAAATCAGGGGGGATGTTGAACACTGAAGCTTTCTTT; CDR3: CAWKSGGMLNTEAFF
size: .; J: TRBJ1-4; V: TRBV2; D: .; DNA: TGTGCCAGCAGTGAATTCGGTGGCACTAATGAAAAACTGTTTTTT; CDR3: CASSEFGGTNEKLFF
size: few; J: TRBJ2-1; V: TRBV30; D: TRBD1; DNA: TGTGCCCGCCAGGGGACAGCAACCAACAATGAGCAGTTCTTC; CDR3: CARQGTATNNEQFF
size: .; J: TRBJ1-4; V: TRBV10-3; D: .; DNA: TGTGCCATCAGCCCGGGACCCGTTAATGAAAAACTGTTTTTT; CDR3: CAISPGPVNEKLFF
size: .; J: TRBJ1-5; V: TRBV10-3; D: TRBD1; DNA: TGTGCCATCAGTGAGTCCGGGGGCAGGGGGAGCCAGCCCCAGCATTTT; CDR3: CAISESGGRGSQPQHF
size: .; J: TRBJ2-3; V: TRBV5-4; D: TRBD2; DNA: TGTGCCAGCAGGGCGGGACTAGCGGGAGATACGCAGTATTTT; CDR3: CASRAGLAGDTQYF
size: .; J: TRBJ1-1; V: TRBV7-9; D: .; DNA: TGTGCCAGCAGCTTAGAGGGCTTGAGGGCTTTCTTT; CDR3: CASSLEGLRAFF
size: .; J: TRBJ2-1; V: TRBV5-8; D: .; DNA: TGTGCCAGCACCAAACTTGTGGCTCCGGGGGCAATGTTCAATGAGCAGTTCTTC; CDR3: CASTKLVAPGAMFNEQFF
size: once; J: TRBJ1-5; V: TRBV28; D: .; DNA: TGTGCCAGCAAGGAAGGTCTTAATCAGCCCCAGCATTTT; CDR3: CASKEGLNQPQHF
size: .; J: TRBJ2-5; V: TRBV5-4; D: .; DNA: TGTGCCACCGGACTGAACCAAGAGACCCAGTACTTC; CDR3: CATGLNQETQYF